The next 27 T cell receptor beta chains were all read from a single sample in a study of cytomegalovirus exposure and HLA in healthy donors. Produced via immunoSEQ multiplex PCR; TCRdb's table is partial and in-frame only. The sample gives 200,000 or so clones, about nine tenths of which show up once; roughly 1% is in the top ten. What was sequenced was PBMCs. The source of these receptors is a young woman in good health and CMV-seronegative.

This clone was picked up one time. The V and J genes are TRBV9 and TRBJ2-7; D is ambiguous. The V and J ends lost 4 bases and 5 bases respectively, with 10 bases between them. Germline loops: CDR1 SGDLS, CDR2 YYNGEE. The length of the CDR3 is 12 residues. DNA of the CDR3: TGTGCCAGCAGCCCCCCTTCCCACGAGCAGTACTTC. It translates to CASSPPSHEQYF.

The count of this clone is one. The gene calls are TRBV6-5 and TRBJ1-2; D gene uncertain. The CDR3 has 14 amino acids. V gave up 10 bases and J gave up 5 bases, with 20 bases separating them. Germline assignment: CDR1 MNHEY and CDR2 SVGAGI. The CDR3, as DNA: TGTGCCACGAGGCCCCAAAGGCCTTCTTATGGCTACACCTTC. This gives the protein CATRPQRPSYGYTF.

CDR3 protein: CASSLFPGDTEAFF. CDR3 DNA sequence: TGTGCCAGCTCACTATTCCCGGGGGACACTGAAGCTTTCTTT. This rearrangement joins TRBV18 to TRBJ1-1; possible D gene TRBD1, 5 bases. The CDR3 is 14 residues long. The germline V gene has CDR1 KGHSH and CDR2 LQKENI. V lost 4 bases and J 3 bases, leaving 12 bases between the germline ends. Looking up the rest from reference TRBV18 and TRBJ1-1 gives the full variable domain: NAGVMQNPRHLVRRRGQEARLRCSPMKGHSHVYWYRQLPEEGLKFMVYLQKENIIDESGMPKERFSAEFPKEGPSILRIQQVVRGDSAAYFCASSLFPGDTEAFFGQGTRLTVV.

The chain has TRBV7-8 and TRBJ2-7, with TRBD2 identical over 8 bases. The CDR3 sequence is 14 residues long. The germline gives CDR1 SGHVS, CDR2 FQNEAQ. J gave up 6 bases and V 5 bases, and 9 bases lay outside the gene matches. DNA of the CDR3: TGTGCCAGCAGCCCACTAGCGGTTCTGGGCGAGCAGTACTTC. It yields the protein CASSPLAVLGEQYF.

The chain employs TRBV10-3 and TRBJ2-1, with D unresolved. The V end lost 8 bases, the J end lost 7 bases, and 18 bases lay between the germline ends. Germline CDR1 ENHRY, CDR2 SYGVKD. This CDR3 spans 14 amino acids. CDR3 DNA sequence: TGTGCCATCCAAGAGGCTGTAACGTCGAATGAGCAGTTCTTC. Residues: CAIQEAVTSNEQFF.

The chain employs TRBV10-1 and TRBJ2-1; 12 bases are shared with TRBD2. This CDR3 spans 14 amino acids. J lost 9 bases, V lost 3 bases, and 3 bases had no gene match. From germline, CDR1 is WNHNN and CDR2 SYGVQD (reference sequence). The chain's CDR3 is CASSERTSGAEQFF. CDR3 DNA sequence: TGCGCCAGCAGTGAAAGGACTAGCGGGGCTGAGCAGTTCTTC.

The chain joins TRBV5-1 to TRBJ2-5; 7 nucleotides align to TRBD1. J lost 3 bases, V lost 5 bases, and 10 bases had no gene match. In germline, CDR1 is SGHRS, CDR2 YFSETQ. The CDR3 loop spans 15 amino acids. DNA for the CDR3: TGCGCCAGCAGTTTACTGACAGGGTCGGAAGAGACCCAGTACTTC. Translating gives CASSLLTGSEETQYF.

The chain recombines TRBV10-2 with TRBJ2-1; TRBD1 matches at 7 bases. Trimming at V came to 6 bases and at J to 3 bases, leaving 11 bases not matched to a gene. The CDR3 totals 16 residues. Germline loops: CDR1 WSHSY, CDR2 SAAADI. The CDR3 DNA reads as TGCGCCAGCAGGAGGGGGCCGGGACAGCTCTACAATGAGCAGTTCTTC. This codes for CASRRGPGQLYNEQFF.

The chain employs TRBV11-2 and TRBJ2-1, with 7 nucleotides matching TRBD1. CDR3 length equals 16 residues. Germline trimming cut 4 bases from V and 5 bases from J; bases unmatched to any gene: 11. Germline CDR1 and CDR2: SGHAT and FQNNGV. The CDR3 is CASSSQPWDRDNEQFF. The CDR3 bases are TGTGCCAGCAGCTCGCAGCCTTGGGACAGAGACAATGAGCAGTTCTTC. Based on the CDR3 plus reference TRBV11-2 and TRBJ2-1, the full variable domain is EAGVAQSPRYKIIEKRQSVAFWCNPISGHATLYWYQQILGQGPKLLIQFQNNGVVDDSQLPKDRFSAERLKGVDSTLKIQPAKLEDSAVYLCASSSQPWDRDNEQFFGPGTRLTVL.

This chain joins TRBV2 and TRBJ1-5; 7 bases align to TRBD1. This CDR3 has 13 residues. The V segment lost 4 bases and the J segment 4 bases; nucleotides outside the gene matches: 1. Germline-derived CDR1 and CDR2 are SNHLY and FYNNEI. The CDR3 DNA follows: TGTGCCAGCAGTGGACAGGGAAATCAGCCCCAGCATTTT. This encodes CASSGQGNQPQHF.

This chain joins TRBV10-3 and TRBJ1-2; D is undetermined. The CDR3 sequence is 13 residues long. V dropped 0 bases and J dropped 6 bases, with 8 bases sitting between them. Germline V gene lookup returns CDR1 ENHRY and CDR2 SYGVKD. The CDR3 here is CAISESLRDGYTF. In nucleotides, the CDR3 is TGTGCCATCAGTGAGTCACTACGGGATGGCTACACCTTC.

The chain has TRBV10-3 and TRBJ2-7, with 10 bases fitting TRBD2. Germline V gives CDR1 ENHRY, CDR2 SYGVKD. V shed 6 bases and J 6 bases; nucleotides not matched to a gene: 8. This CDR3 is 14 amino acids long. CDR3 amino acids: CAIRLAGERREQYF. Here the CDR3 DNA reads TGTGCCATCAGGCTAGCGGGAGAGCGGCGCGAGCAGTACTTC.

The chain recombines TRBV15 with TRBJ2-7; the match to TRBD2 covers 7 bases. The CDR3 covers 17 residues. Germline assignment: CDR1 LNHNV and CDR2 YYDKDF (reference sequence). Trimming at V came to 0 bases and at J to 3 bases, leaving 11 bases not matched to a gene. The CDR3 bases are TGTGCCACCAGCAGAGACGTGAGCGGGATTGCCTTCTACGAGCAGTACTTC. Translated, it gives CATSRDVSGIAFYEQYF.

The V gene is TRBV5-6, the J gene TRBJ2-1; 7 bases fit TRBD1. Per germline, CDR1 SGHDT and CDR2 YYEEEE. The CDR3 is 15 amino acids. With 0 bases clipped from V and 5 bases from J, the junction kept 5 bases outside the gene matches. CDR3: CASSLVEGAHNEQFF. The CDR3 nucleotides are TGTGCCAGCAGCTTGGTTGAGGGGGCCCACAATGAGCAGTTCTTC.

This clone came up once. The chain carries TRBV28 and TRBJ2-1; TRBD1 matches at 8 bases. V shed 6 bases and J 6 bases; nucleotides not matched to a gene: 13. The germline CDR1 and CDR2 sequences are MDHEN and SYDVKM. CDR3 length: 16 amino acids. The CDR3 sequence is CASSLTGVQGFNEQFF. The DNA for the CDR3 is TGTGCCAGCAGCTTGACAGGGGTTCAAGGTTTCAATGAGCAGTTCTTC.

This clone appeared a single time. The chain has TRBV15 and TRBJ2-7; D might be TRBD1 (5 bases). Germline lookup yields CDR1 LNHNV and CDR2 YYDKDF (reference sequence). The length of the CDR3 is 17 residues. V lost 0 bases and J lost 0, with 15 bases in between. The CDR3 bases are TGTGCCACCAGCAGAGAGATATACAGGCGCCTCTCCTACGAGCAGTACTTC. Its protein product is CATSREIYRRLSYEQYF.

The rearrangement joins TRBV6-1 to TRBJ1-2; the D is unclear. CDR3 size: 13 residues. Between the trimmed V and J ends, which lost 2 bases and 3 bases, there was a span of 7 bases. The germline V gene encodes CDR1 MNHNS and CDR2 SASEGT. The CDR3 here is CASSERRDYGYTF. The CDR3 nucleotides read TGTGCCAGCAGTGAAAGGAGGGACTATGGCTACACCTTC.

Only one count was recorded for this clone. Other nucleotide sequences from this sample produce the same CDR3. The chain couples TRBV11-2 to TRBJ1-2, with 7 nucleotides matching TRBD1. Germline CDR1 and CDR2: SGHAT and FQNNGV. V lost 1 base and J lost 4; bases outside the gene matches: 3. The CDR3 has 14 residues. The CDR3 reads CASSLGDRRYGYTF. The CDR3 DNA follows: TGTGCCAGCAGCTTAGGGGACAGACGCTATGGCTACACCTTC.

The rearrangement joins TRBV6-1 to TRBJ1-2; TRBD1 matches at 9 bases. In germline, CDR1 is MNHNS, CDR2 SASEGT. CDR3 length equals 16 residues. The V and J ends lost 4 bases and 4 bases, in that order; junction bases with no gene match: 10. DNA for the CDR3: TGTGCCAGCAGTGCCGGGACAGGGCTTGTCGGCTATGGCTACACCTTC. It specifies CASSAGTGLVGYGYTF.

The chain recombines TRBV5-1 with TRBJ2-7; 7 bases agree with TRBD2. The germline V gene encodes CDR1 SGHRS and CDR2 YFSETQ. CDR3 length equals 15 residues. With V trimmed by 3 bases and J by 3 bases, 9 bases remained unmatched. The CDR3 DNA reads as TGCGCCAGCAGCTCCTCCGGGACTACTTACTACGAGCAGTACTTC. Protein sequence: CASSSSGTTYYEQYF.

The chain links TRBV5-4 to TRBJ1-2, with D unresolved. Germline CDR1 is SGHNT and CDR2 is YYREEE (reference sequence). The V and J ends lost 3 bases and 2 bases respectively, with 11 bases between them. The CDR3 loop spans 14 amino acids. This CDR3 is CASSSRGANYGYTF. CDR3 nucleotides: TGTGCCAGCAGCTCCCGCGGTGCCAACTATGGCTACACCTTC.

This clone was recorded a few times. The CDR3 coding sequence is TGTGCCAGCAGTAAACTAGCGGGGGACATGCCGCAGTACTTC. Its translation is CASSKLAGDMPQYF. The gene calls are TRBV28 and TRBJ2-7; 11 bases line up with TRBD2. Germline V lookup: CDR1 MDHEN, CDR2 SYDVKM. CDR3 length: 14 amino acids. The ends lost 5 bases at V and 9 bases at J; junction bases unmatched: 9. Full variable domain (outside the CDR3, taken from reference TRBV28 and TRBJ2-7): DVKVTQSSRYLVKRTGEKVFLECVQDMDHENMFWYRQDPGLGLRLIYFSYDVKMKEKGDIPEGYSVSREKKERFSLILESASTNQTSMYLCASSKLAGDMPQYFGPGTRLTVT.

The chain joins TRBV27 to TRBJ1-2, with 8 bases identical to TRBD1. Germline V lookup: CDR1 MNHEY, CDR2 SMNVEV (reference sequence). CDR3 length: 16 residues. The J segment lost 3 bases and the V segment lost 1 base, leaving 7 bases of the junction unmatched. DNA for the CDR3: TGTGCCAGCAGTTTATGGGCCCCGACAGGGGACTATGGCTACACCTTC. Translating gives CASSLWAPTGDYGYTF.

The chain's CDR3 is CASGGAGKQAYEQYF. The CDR3 region has the DNA TGTGCCAGCGGGGGGGCAGGGAAACAGGCCTACGAGCAGTACTTC. J is TRBJ2-7 and V is TRBV2; TRBD2 might be the D (7 bases). The V and J ends lost 8 bases and 2 bases respectively, with 19 bases between them. This CDR3 spans 15 amino acids. CDR1 is SNHLY and CDR2 is FYNNEI in the germline V gene.

The CDR3 spells CASSPRMTSGAVQYF. In DNA, the CDR3 is TGTGCCAGCAGCCCCAGAATGACTAGCGGGGCTGTGCAGTATTTT. The gene calls are TRBV7-3 and TRBJ2-3, with TRBD2 matching 11 bases. CDR3 size: 15 residues. Germline CDR1 reads SGHTA; CDR2 reads FQGTGA. Trimming took 5 bases from V and 11 from J; bases not matched to a gene: 12. The variable domain in full, completed from reference TRBV7-3 and TRBJ2-3, reads GAGVSQTPSNKVTEKGKYVELRCDPISGHTALYWYRQSLGQGPEFLIYFQGTGAADDSGLPNDRFFAVRPEGSVSTLKIQRTERGDSAVYLCASSPRMTSGAVQYFGPGTRLTVL.

The genes are TRBV5-6 and TRBJ2-1, with D maybe TRBD2 (5 bases). The V end was cut by 4 bases, the J end by 3 bases, with 11 bases between. The CDR3 spans 14 residues. Germline CDR1 is SGHDT and CDR2 is YYEEEE. The CDR3 here is CASSTGFNYNEQFF. The CDR3 nucleotides read TGTGCCAGCAGCACGGGATTTAACTACAATGAGCAGTTCTTC.

This chain links TRBV18 with TRBJ2-2, with TRBD1 identical over 8 bases. J lost 2 bases, V lost 3 bases, and 2 bases had no gene match. Germline values: CDR1 KGHSH, CDR2 LQKENI. The CDR3 has 15 residues. Written as DNA, the CDR3 is TGTGCCAGCTCACCGGGACAGGTCAACACCGGGGAGCTGTTTTTT. Protein product: CASSPGQVNTGELFF.